Listed below are T cell receptor beta chains from one sample, sequenced in a study of blood T cell repertoires in COVID-19. The repertoire was sequenced with immunoSEQ multiplex PCR; TCRdb's copy has only in-frame clones and lacks some. The table has 120,000 or so clones, around nine tenths seen once. What was sequenced was peripheral blood. These receptors were taken from a human donor in a cohort sampled during active COVID-19. Each CDR3 is given with its conserved first and last residue. Each record gives: clone size, J gene, CDR3 length, V gene, D gene, CDR3 DNA, CDR3 protein. D genes are given only for firm matches. Clone size is not always given. Where it is, it says once, few, many or a class for expanded clones.

size: .
J: TRBJ2-2
length: 16
V: TRBV28
D: .
DNA: TGTGCCAGCAGTCCTCGGAGGGCCTCGGGTGCCGGGGAGCTGTTTTTT
CDR3: CASSPRRASGAGELFF

size: once
J: TRBJ2-7
length: 13
V: TRBV30
D: .
DNA: TGTGCCTGGAGTGTACTGCGGGGTGGCGAGCAGTACTTC
CDR3: CAWSVLRGGEQYF

size: .
J: TRBJ1-1
length: 14
V: TRBV28
D: .
DNA: TGTGCCAGCACCCCCGGGGGTATGAACACTGAAGCTTTCTTT
CDR3: CASTPGGMNTEAFF

size: .
J: TRBJ2-2
length: 16
V: TRBV4-1
D: .
DNA: TGCGCCAGCAGCCCGAGGGGGGACTACAACACCGGGGAGCTGTTTTTT
CDR3: CASSPRGDYNTGELFF

size: .
J: TRBJ2-3
length: 15
V: TRBV9
D: TRBD2
DNA: TGTGCCAGCAGCGTAGTAGGCGGGGGGGTAGATACGCAGTATTTT
CDR3: CASSVVGGGVDTQYF

size: .
J: TRBJ2-3
length: 13
V: TRBV7-2
D: TRBD2
DNA: TGTGCCAGCCGGGAGGGTGGCACAGATACGCAGTATTTT
CDR3: CASREGGTDTQYF

size: .
J: TRBJ2-6
length: 15
V: TRBV7-9
D: TRBD1
DNA: TGTGCCAGCAGCCGCGGACAGGGGACGGCCAACGTCCTGACTTTC
CDR3: CASSRGQGTANVLTF

size: .
J: TRBJ2-1
length: 14
V: TRBV12-5
D: .
DNA: TGTGCTAGTGCCAAGACATCAACCTACAATGAGCAGTTCTTC
CDR3: CASAKTSTYNEQFF

size: .
J: TRBJ2-4
length: 14
V: TRBV19
D: TRBD2
DNA: TGTGCCAGTAGTATTGTTAGCGGGAGTCACATTCAGTACTTC
CDR3: CASSIVSGSHIQYF

size: .
J: TRBJ1-5
length: 17
V: TRBV15
D: TRBD1
DNA: TGTGCCACCAGCAGAGATCGGGACAGGGGAGGGGGTCAGCCCCAGCATTTT
CDR3: CATSRDRDRGGGQPQHF

size: .
J: TRBJ2-1
length: 16
V: TRBV10-3
D: TRBD1
DNA: TGTGCCATCAGTGACAATGACAGGGTGGCGAACAATGAGCAGTTCTTC
CDR3: CAISDNDRVANNEQFF

size: .
J: TRBJ1-1
length: 13
V: TRBV9
D: .
DNA: TGTGCCAGCAGCCCACAGGGAACCACTGAAGCTTTCTTT
CDR3: CASSPQGTTEAFF

size: .
J: TRBJ2-7
length: 15
V: TRBV6-1
D: .
DNA: TGTGCCAGCAGTGAAGCGCTCGGACTAACCTACGAGCAGTACTTC
CDR3: CASSEALGLTYEQYF

size: .
J: TRBJ1-5
length: 17
V: TRBV12-1
D: .
DNA: TGTGCCAGCAGCCCCCCTGGGGGGGGGACGAGCAATCAGCCCCAGCATTTT
CDR3: CASSPPGGGTSNQPQHF

size: once
J: TRBJ2-1
length: 14
V: TRBV5-5
D: .
DNA: TGTGCCAGCGGCGGAATAGCTTCCTACAATGAGCAGTTCTTC
CDR3: CASGGIASYNEQFF

size: once
J: TRBJ2-5
length: 15
V: TRBV5-8
D: .
DNA: TGTGCCAGCAGCTTCGGACGGAGGATCCAAGAGACCCAGTACTTC
CDR3: CASSFGRRIQETQYF

size: .
J: TRBJ1-2
length: 13
V: TRBV5-6
D: .
DNA: TGTGCCAGCAGCTTGGGTCCAGACTATAGCTACACCTTC
CDR3: CASSLGPDYSYTF

size: .
J: TRBJ1-1
length: 14
V: TRBV15
D: .
DNA: TGTGCCACCAGCAGAGATACAGGGAACACTGAAGCTTTCTTT
CDR3: CATSRDTGNTEAFF

size: once
J: TRBJ2-5
length: 14
V: TRBV5-1
D: .
DNA: TGCGCCAGCAGCCCCGAGGTAACCGTGGAGACCCAGTACTTC
CDR3: CASSPEVTVETQYF

size: .
J: TRBJ2-1
length: 16
V: TRBV3-1/TRBV3-2
D: .
DNA: TGTGCCAGCAGCCAAGATCTCGAGGTCGGGTACAATGAGCAGTTCTTC
CDR3: CASSQDLEVGYNEQFF

size: .
J: TRBJ2-1
length: 16
V: TRBV7-7
D: TRBD2
DNA: TGTGCTAGCAGCGAGACCGGGACTAGTGCCCCGGGTGAGCAGTTCTTC
CDR3: CASSETGTSAPGEQFF

size: .
J: TRBJ1-6
length: 15
V: TRBV28
D: .
DNA: TGTGCCAGCAGTTTAGGCGGGGGCGGTGGTTCACCCCTCCACTTT
CDR3: CASSLGGGGGSPLHF

size: once
J: TRBJ1-2
length: 11
V: TRBV5-5
D: .
DNA: TGTGCCAGCAGCCCGGGCTATGGCTACACCTTC
CDR3: CASSPGYGYTF

size: .
J: TRBJ2-7
length: 12
V: TRBV3-1/TRBV3-2
D: .
DNA: TGTGCCAGCAGCCGAGGGCCCTACGAGCAGTACTTC
CDR3: CASSRGPYEQYF

size: .
J: TRBJ1-1
length: 14
V: TRBV25-1
D: TRBD1
DNA: TGTGCCAGCAGTGAATCTGGGACAGGGATTGAAGCTTTCTTT
CDR3: CASSESGTGIEAFF

size: .
J: TRBJ2-7
length: 15
V: TRBV28
D: TRBD1
DNA: TGTGCCAGCAGCGGCTTTGGGACAGGGAGGATCGAGCAGTACTTC
CDR3: CASSGFGTGRIEQYF

size: .
J: TRBJ1-5
length: 14
V: TRBV4-1
D: .
DNA: TGCGCCAGCAGCCAAGTCGCAGACAATCAGCCCCAGCATTTT
CDR3: CASSQVADNQPQHF

size: .
J: TRBJ2-1
length: 17
V: TRBV28
D: TRBD2
DNA: TGTGCCAGCAGTTTAGTGACTAGCGGAAGCTCCTACAATGAGCAGTTCTTC
CDR3: CASSLVTSGSSYNEQFF

size: .
J: TRBJ2-7
length: 14
V: TRBV30
D: TRBD2
DNA: TGTGCCTGGAGTGAGCGGGGGGACCTCTACGAGCAGTACTTC
CDR3: CAWSERGDLYEQYF

size: .
J: TRBJ2-3
length: 15
V: TRBV5-1
D: TRBD2
DNA: TGCGCCCGCAGCTTTAGACTAGCGGGGGGGGATACGCAGTATTTT
CDR3: CARSFRLAGGDTQYF

size: once
J: TRBJ2-2
length: 16
V: TRBV19
D: TRBD1
DNA: TGTGCCAGTAGTATCAGGGGACAGGGGGCCACCGGGGAGCTGTTTTTT
CDR3: CASSIRGQGATGELFF

size: .
J: TRBJ2-5
length: 13
V: TRBV6-5
D: TRBD2
DNA: TGTGCCAGCAGGGCGCCGGGGGGGGAGACCCAGTACTTC
CDR3: CASRAPGGETQYF

size: .
J: TRBJ1-4
length: 16
V: TRBV6-1
D: TRBD1
DNA: TGTGCCAGCAGAGAAACTACAGGGGTCATTAATGAAAAACTGTTTTTT
CDR3: CASRETTGVINEKLFF

size: .
J: TRBJ1-2
length: 15
V: TRBV19
D: .
DNA: TGTGCCAGTACCCCGTCCGCGGTCCCTAACTATGGCTACACCTTC
CDR3: CASTPSAVPNYGYTF

size: .
J: TRBJ2-1
length: 14
V: TRBV24-1
D: .
DNA: TGTGCCACCAGTGTGGGGGGGGCTCCCCATGAGCAGTTCTTC
CDR3: CATSVGGAPHEQFF

size: .
J: TRBJ2-5
length: 14
V: TRBV28
D: TRBD1
DNA: TGTGCCAGCAGTTCACCCAGGGGGCGAAAGACCCAGTACTTC
CDR3: CASSSPRGRKTQYF

size: .
J: TRBJ1-2
length: 13
V: TRBV19
D: .
DNA: TGTGCCAGTAGTGACCGGACAGACTATGGCTACACCTTC
CDR3: CASSDRTDYGYTF

size: .
J: TRBJ2-7
length: 13
V: TRBV18
D: .
DNA: TGTGCCAGCTCACCGAGTAGCTCCTACGAGCAGTACTTC
CDR3: CASSPSSSYEQYF

size: .
J: TRBJ2-7
length: 16
V: TRBV19
D: TRBD1
DNA: TGTGCCAGTAGTTCCCCTGGACAGGGTACGTTTTTCGAGCAGTACTTC
CDR3: CASSSPGQGTFFEQYF

size: .
J: TRBJ2-7
length: 14
V: TRBV28
D: .
DNA: TGTGCCAGCAGTTCCCCAGGGTGGGGCTACGAGCAGTACTTC
CDR3: CASSSPGWGYEQYF

size: .
J: TRBJ2-7
length: 14
V: TRBV5-1
D: .
DNA: TGCGCCAGCAGCTCCCGCGGACTCCACTACGAGCAGTACTTC
CDR3: CASSSRGLHYEQYF

size: .
J: TRBJ1-2
length: 13
V: TRBV19
D: .
DNA: TGTGCCAGTAGTCCCCGGACAGCCTATGGCTACACCTTC
CDR3: CASSPRTAYGYTF

size: .
J: TRBJ2-1
length: 15
V: TRBV11-1
D: .
DNA: TGTGCCAGCAGCTTAGTCGCGGGAAGCTACAATGAGCAGTTCTTC
CDR3: CASSLVAGSYNEQFF

size: .
J: TRBJ2-3
length: 13
V: TRBV5-1
D: .
DNA: TGCGCCAGCAGTCCGGGATACACAGATACGCAGTATTTT
CDR3: CASSPGYTDTQYF

size: .
J: TRBJ2-7
length: 16
V: TRBV5-4
D: .
DNA: TGTGCCAGCAGCTTCTGGGACGGGAGACCTCCCTACGGGCAGTACTTC
CDR3: CASSFWDGRPPYGQYF

size: .
J: TRBJ1-1
length: 14
V: TRBV6-1
D: .
DNA: TGTGCCAGCAGTGAAGAACAGGGGAACACTGAAGCTTTCTTT
CDR3: CASSEEQGNTEAFF

size: .
J: TRBJ2-3
length: 13
V: TRBV6-5
D: .
DNA: TGTGCCAGATCCGCGGGGATGACAGATACGCAGTATTTT
CDR3: CARSAGMTDTQYF

size: few
J: TRBJ1-6
length: 14
V: TRBV2
D: .
DNA: TGTGCCAGCAGTGGGGCAGGGGTTAATTCACCCCTCCACTTT
CDR3: CASSGAGVNSPLHF

size: once
J: TRBJ2-5
length: 14
V: TRBV3-1/TRBV3-2
D: TRBD2
DNA: TGTGCCAGCAGCCCATCAGCGGGGGGGGTGACCCAGTACTTC
CDR3: CASSPSAGGVTQYF

size: few
J: TRBJ2-1
length: 14
V: TRBV11-2
D: TRBD2
DNA: TGTGCCAGCAGCTTGCGACTAGCGGTAAATGAGCAGTTCTTC
CDR3: CASSLRLAVNEQFF

size: .
J: TRBJ2-3
length: 14
V: TRBV7-2
D: .
DNA: TGTGCCAGCAGCTTAGGGCGGGGCACAGATACGCAGTATTTT
CDR3: CASSLGRGTDTQYF